What follows is one T cell receptor (beta chain) and its context. This clone has just one count. The antigen it binds to is not known. Nothing much larger sits one base from this clone, and base qualities are not available. The record originates from a study of Ad26.COV2.S vaccination and SARS-CoV-2 variants (dated by TCRdb to the early 2020s). About the study as a whole: Vaccine-arm donors came from COV1001, a multicentre, randomized, double-blind, placebo-controlled phase I-IIa trial of Ad26.COV2.S in healthy adults. The TCR-sequenced set comprised around 30 samples: some 19 Ad26.COV2.S vaccine recipients, 5 placebo recipients and 8 SARS-CoV-2 convalescent individuals. Participants in the trial were split at random into five groups of five each, receiving low-dose or high-dose Ad26.COV2.S once or twice, or else placebo on both occasions. Dosing of Ad26.COV2.S was intramuscular, at either 5x10^10 or 1x10^11 viral particles, delivered as one shot or as two shots spaced 56 days apart. TCRbeta repertoire sequencing served as the tool for gauging how specific and how broad the SARS-CoV-2-reactive T cell receptors were following Ad26.COV2.S vaccination. Throughout the experiments and outcome assessment, investigators stayed blinded to trial group allocation. What the work shows at the level of the full study, not this receptor alone: Compared with placebo recipients, Ad26.COV2.S recipients showed higher spike-specific TCR breadth (P = 0.0014). Vaccine and placebo recipients had similar non-spike TCR breadth, a finding consistent with the vaccine containing only spike. The study was not powered to compare responses between vaccine doses or regimens. After vaccination, spike-specific CD8+ and CD4+ T cell responses were reported to show substantial breadth. The authors noted that the TCR breadth and depth analyses may have underestimated total T cell responses.

Per the publication, the treatment or condition label means: around 19 received Ad26.COV2.S at low or high dose, single or two shots; 5 received placebo; per-sample allocation not given. For vaccine and placebo recipients, repertoires were sequenced using samples collected on day 63 after the first injection. In Cohort 1b, 25 adults aged 18-55 years were enrolled at a single site in Boston, USA, between 29 July and 7 August 2020. As a vaccine, Ad26.COV2.S was a replication-incompetent adenovirus type 26 vector that expressed a prefusion-stabilized SARS-CoV-2 spike protein derived from the original Wuhan strain. The immunoSEQ Assay was used to sequence TCRbeta CDR3 regions. After extraction, genomic DNA underwent amplification by bias-controlled multiplex PCR, followed by high-throughput sequencing. Regarding the original processing steps: To quantify the absolute abundance of each unique TCRbeta CDR3 region, sequences were collapsed and filtered. T cell fraction was estimated by normalizing TCRbeta template counts to usable DNA, which was measured by amplifying reference genes present in all nucleated cells. Repertoire TCRs were annotated as SARS-CoV-2-specific by exact matching of V gene, CDR3 amino acid sequence and J gene to a known reactive TCR set. MIRA supplied the reference SARS-CoV-2 TCR set, which was filtered for enrichment in COVID-19-positive ImmuneCODE repertoires so that public or cross-reactive TCRs were removed. Using the MIRA antigens, annotated TCRs were further analysed by specific ORF or by position within an ORF. Breadth was defined as annotated unique rearrangements over total unique productive rearrangements; depth was the summed frequency of those rearrangements. Two-sided Wilcoxon rank-sum tests were used to compare TCR breadth between groups. The table comes from immuneACCESS by way of TCRdb, which keeps in-frame sequences with V and J called. Part of the clones is missing from these tables; in studies checked, under half for an unresolved V gene and the rest for unknown reasons. D and trimming come from the DNA, and the V and J calls and clone size come from that table. In this sample the table shows some 300,000 clones, 85% of which occur a single time. Jointly, the top ten make up approximately 2.1% of the sample.

V has 4 bases trimmed and J has 2 bases trimmed; junction bases matching no gene number 8. CDR1 SGHRS and CDR2 YFSETQ were looked up in the germline V gene. Its CDR3 holds 18 amino acids, cysteine through phenylalanine. The CDR3 DNA has 54 bases and is translated from base 1. The sample was peripheral blood, taken in a trial of Ad26.COV2.S vaccine versus placebo. This chain is built from TRBV5-1 and TRBJ2-1, and TRBD2 aligns with 14 junction nucleotides. The clonotype originates from a person aged 18 to 65 who received the Ad26.COV2.S COVID-19 vaccine or a placebo. The DNA reads TGCGCCAGCAGCACCTGGACTAGCGGGGGGCCAACCTACAATGAGCAGTTCTTC. This codes for CASSTWTSGGPTYNEQFF. The CDR3, completed at both ends by the reference TRBV5-1 and TRBJ2-1 genes, gives the full variable domain KAGVTQTPRYLIKTRGQQVTLSCSPISGHRSVSWYQQTPGQGLQFLFEYFSETQRNKGNFPGRFSGRQFSNSRSEMNVSTLELGDSALYLCASSTWTSGGPTYNEQFFGPGTRLTVL.